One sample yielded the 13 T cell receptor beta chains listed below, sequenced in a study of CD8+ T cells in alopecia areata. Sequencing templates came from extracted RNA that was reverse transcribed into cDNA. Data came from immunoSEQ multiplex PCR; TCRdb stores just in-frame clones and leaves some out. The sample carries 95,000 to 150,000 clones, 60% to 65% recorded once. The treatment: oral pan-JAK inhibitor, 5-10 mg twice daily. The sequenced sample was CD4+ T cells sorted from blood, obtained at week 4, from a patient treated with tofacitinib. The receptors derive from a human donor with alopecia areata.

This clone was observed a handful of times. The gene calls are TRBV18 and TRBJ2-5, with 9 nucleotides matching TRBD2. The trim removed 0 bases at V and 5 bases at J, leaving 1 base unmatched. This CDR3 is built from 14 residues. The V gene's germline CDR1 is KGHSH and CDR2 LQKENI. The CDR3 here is CASSPPSGGETQYF. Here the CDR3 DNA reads TGTGCCAGCTCACCACCCAGCGGGGGGGAGACCCAGTACTTC.

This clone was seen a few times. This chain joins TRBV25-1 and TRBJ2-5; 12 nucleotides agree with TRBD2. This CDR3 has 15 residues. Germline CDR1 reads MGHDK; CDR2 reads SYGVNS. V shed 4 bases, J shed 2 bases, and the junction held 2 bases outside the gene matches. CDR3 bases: TGTGCCAGCAGTGGGACTAGCGGGGCACAAGAGACCCAGTACTTC. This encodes CASSGTSGAQETQYF.

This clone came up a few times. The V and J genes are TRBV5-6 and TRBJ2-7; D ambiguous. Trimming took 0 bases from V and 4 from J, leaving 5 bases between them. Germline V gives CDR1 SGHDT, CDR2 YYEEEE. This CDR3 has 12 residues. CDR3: CASSLASYEQYF. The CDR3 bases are TGTGCCAGCAGCTTGGCGAGTTACGAGCAGTACTTC.

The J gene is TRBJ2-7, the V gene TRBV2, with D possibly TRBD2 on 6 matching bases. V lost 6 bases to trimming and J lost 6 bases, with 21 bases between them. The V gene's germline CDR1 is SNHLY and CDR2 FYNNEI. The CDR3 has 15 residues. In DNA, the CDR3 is TGTGCCAGCAGCGTTGGGGAAGGAGGGGTATTCGAGCAGTACTTC. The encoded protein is CASSVGEGGVFEQYF.

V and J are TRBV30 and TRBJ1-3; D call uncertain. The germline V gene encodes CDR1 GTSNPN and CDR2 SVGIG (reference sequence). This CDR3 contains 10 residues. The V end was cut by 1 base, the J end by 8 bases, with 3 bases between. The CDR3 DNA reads TGTGCCTGGAGTGAGGACACCATATATTTT. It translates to CAWSEDTIYF.

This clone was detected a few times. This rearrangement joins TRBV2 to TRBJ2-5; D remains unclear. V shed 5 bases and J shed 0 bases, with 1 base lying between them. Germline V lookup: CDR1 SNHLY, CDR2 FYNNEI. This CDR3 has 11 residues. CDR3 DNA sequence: TGTGCCAGCAGTAACCAAGAGACCCAGTACTTC. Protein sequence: CASSNQETQYF. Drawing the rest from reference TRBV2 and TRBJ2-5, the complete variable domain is EPEVTQTPSHQVTQMGQEVILRCVPISNHLYFYWYRQILGQKVEFLVSFYNNEISEKSEIFDDQFSVERPDGSNFTLKIRSTKLEDSAMYFCASSNQETQYFGPGTRLLVL.

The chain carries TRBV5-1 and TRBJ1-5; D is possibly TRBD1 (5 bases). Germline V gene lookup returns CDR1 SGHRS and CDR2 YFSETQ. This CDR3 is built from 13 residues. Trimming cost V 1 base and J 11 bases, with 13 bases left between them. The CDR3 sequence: CASSLSSGGSQHF. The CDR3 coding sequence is TGCGCCAGCAGCTTGTCGTCGGGGGGGTCCCAGCATTTT.

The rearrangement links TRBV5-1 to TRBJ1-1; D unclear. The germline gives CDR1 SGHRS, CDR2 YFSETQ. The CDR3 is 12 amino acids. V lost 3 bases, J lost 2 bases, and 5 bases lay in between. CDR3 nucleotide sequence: TGCGCCAGCAGCTACCTCAACACTGAAGCTTTCTTT. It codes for CASSYLNTEAFF.

The CDR3 is CSVGDKDSDSNQPQHF. CDR3 bases: TGCAGCGTTGGTGATAAGGATTCGGATAGCAATCAGCCCCAGCATTTT. This sequence joins TRBV29-1 and TRBJ1-5; unclear D gene. The V gene lost 4 bases and the J gene lost 0 bases, with 16 bases spanning the gap. The CDR3 contains 16 residues. Germline values: CDR1 SQVTM, CDR2 ANQGSEA.

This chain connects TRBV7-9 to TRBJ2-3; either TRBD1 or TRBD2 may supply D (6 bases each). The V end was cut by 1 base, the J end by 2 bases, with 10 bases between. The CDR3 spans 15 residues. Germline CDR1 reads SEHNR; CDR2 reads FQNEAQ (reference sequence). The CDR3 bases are TGTGCCAGCAGCTTAGAAGGGGGGAACACAGATACGCAGTATTTT. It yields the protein CASSLEGGNTDTQYF.

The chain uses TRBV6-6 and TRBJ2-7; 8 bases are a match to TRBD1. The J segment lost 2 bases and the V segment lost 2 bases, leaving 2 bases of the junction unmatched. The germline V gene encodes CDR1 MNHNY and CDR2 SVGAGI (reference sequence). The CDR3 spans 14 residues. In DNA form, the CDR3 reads TGTGCCAGCAGTTACAGCAGGGGGCCCTACGAGCAGTACTTC. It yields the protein CASSYSRGPYEQYF.

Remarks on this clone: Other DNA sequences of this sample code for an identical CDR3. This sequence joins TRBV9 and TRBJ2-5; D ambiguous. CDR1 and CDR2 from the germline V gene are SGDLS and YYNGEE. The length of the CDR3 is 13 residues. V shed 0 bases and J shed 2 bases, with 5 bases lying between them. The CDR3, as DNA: TGTGCCAGCAGCGTAGGTGGGCAAGAGACCCAGTACTTC. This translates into CASSVGGQETQYF.

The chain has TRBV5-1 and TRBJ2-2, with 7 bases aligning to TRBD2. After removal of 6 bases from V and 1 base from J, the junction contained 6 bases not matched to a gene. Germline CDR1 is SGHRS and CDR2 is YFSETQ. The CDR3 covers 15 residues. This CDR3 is CASIPTSMNTGELFF. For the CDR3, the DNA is TGCGCCAGCATCCCGACTAGCATGAACACCGGGGAGCTGTTTTTT.